The 5 T cell receptor beta chains listed next were all sequenced from one sample in a study of blood T cell repertoires in COVID-19. The method was immunoSEQ multiplex PCR; TCRdb's version includes in-frame clones alone and lacks a portion of them. The sample carries 140,000 or so clones, about 88% recorded once. What was sequenced was peripheral blood. The receptors originated from a human donor with COVID-19, enrolled during active disease. The donor label of this sample is uncertain.

V gene TRBV27 combines with J gene TRBJ1-2; 10 bases line up with TRBD1. J lost 6 bases, V lost 2 bases, and 0 bases had no gene match. From germline, CDR1 is MNHEY and CDR2 SMNVEV (reference sequence). The CDR3 runs to 13 residues. CDR3 protein: CASSLGTGDGYTF. CDR3 coding DNA: TGTGCCAGCAGTTTAGGGACAGGGGATGGCTACACCTTC.

The chain combines TRBV7-2 with TRBJ2-6; D is uncertain. The CDR3 is 15 amino acids. The germline V gene encodes CDR1 SGHTA and CDR2 FQGNSA. Trimming removed 4 bases at V and 0 bases at J, with 7 bases between. DNA for the CDR3: TGTGCCAGCAGCTCCGAGCCCTCTGGGGCCAACGTCCTGACTTTC. Its protein is CASSSEPSGANVLTF.

The chain employs TRBV12-3 or TRBV12-4 and TRBJ1-5, with TRBD1 as a possible D gene (5 bases). The CDR3 is made up of 12 amino acids. V shed 8 bases and J shed 9 bases, with 14 bases lying between them. CDR3: CASRGSGRPQHF. Here the CDR3 DNA reads TGTGCCAGCCGGGGGTCCGGGAGGCCCCAGCATTTT.

V gene TRBV7-9 combines with J gene TRBJ2-2; D unclear. CDR1 is SEHNR and CDR2 is FQNEAQ in the germline V gene (reference sequence). CDR3 length: 15 amino acids. The V gene lost 4 bases and the J gene lost 3 bases, with 12 bases spanning the gap. CDR3 sequence reads: CASSSPRAYTGELFF. The CDR3 coding sequence is TGTGCCAGCAGCTCTCCTCGCGCGTACACCGGGGAGCTGTTTTTT. The whole variable domain, remainder taken from reference TRBV7-9 and TRBJ2-2, is DTGVSQNPRHKITKRGQNVTFRCDPISEHNRLYWYRQTLGQGPEFLTYFQNEAQLEKSRLLSDRFSAERPKGSFSTLEIQRTEQGDSAMYLCASSSPRAYTGELFFGEGSRLTVL.

The chain links TRBV6-6 to TRBJ1-6; tentatively, D is TRBD1 (6 bases). This CDR3 is 16 amino acids long. The germline V and J ends were trimmed by 2 bases and 4 bases, with 12 bases remaining between them. Germline V gene data show CDR1 as MNHNY and CDR2 as SVGAGI (reference sequence). The CDR3 DNA is TGTGCCAGCAGTTACCGACAGGACAGTTATAATTCACCCCTCCACTTT. It codes for CASSYRQDSYNSPLHF.